This is a list of T cell receptor beta chains from one sample in a study of T cell repertoires in cytomegalovirus infection. MiXCR, applied by TCRdb to the reads, yields one record per CDR3 protein. The data show 210,000 or so distinct CDR3 sequences, with about 7% seen just once and around 6.5% held by the top ten. The sequencing input was PBMCs. The source of these receptors is a human donor in good health (CMV status not recorded). Some clones in this sample may be carry-over from other donors' samples. The CDR3 runs from the conserved cysteine through the conserved F or W. A D gene is named only where the DNA matches it firmly. Not every row has a clone size; where given, it reads once, few, many or a size class.

clone_size d_call j_call v_call cdr3_nt cdr3_aa
many NA TRBJ2-6 TRBV7-3 TGTGCCAGCAGCCCCCTCGGGGCGAGGGCTGGGGCCAACGTCCTGACTTTC CASSPLGARAGANVLTF
NA NA TRBJ2-3 TRBV20-1 TGCAGTGCTAGGAGGGGGGCCAGCACAGATACGCAGTATTTT CSARRGASTDTQYF
few NA TRBJ2-1 TRBV7-3 TGTGCCAGCAGCGCTCGGACGGCCTCCACCAATGAGCAGTTCTTC CASSARTASTNEQFF
many NA TRBJ1-2 TRBV4-3 TGCGCCAGCAGCCAGCCTCAGGTGGAGGGCAATCCCTATGGCTACACCTTC CASSQPQVEGNPYGYTF
many NA TRBJ1-2 TRBV20-1 TGCAGTGCTAGGCCGAGTCTCTATGGCTACACCTTC CSARPSLYGYTF
many NA TRBJ2-3 TRBV23-1 TGCGCCAGCAGTCAATCAGGCGGTATGGGAGATACGCAGTATTTT CASSQSGGMGDTQYF
many NA TRBJ1-1 TRBV6-2/TRBV6-3 TGTGCCAGCAGTTTCCCCGTTCAGGGATTACAGACTGAAGCTTTCTTT CASSFPVQGLQTEAFF
many NA TRBJ2-1 TRBV29-1 TGCAGCGTTGGGTTAACCGGTGAGCAGTTCTTC CSVGLTGEQFF
many NA TRBJ2-7 TRBV6-2/TRBV6-3 TGTGCCAGCAGTTACTACCGGGGGACTTCTCGGGGCTACGAGCAGTACTTC CASSYYRGTSRGYEQYF
many TRBD1 TRBJ1-1 TRBV2 TGTGCCAGCAGTGACGGACAGGGTTTGAACACTGAAGCTTTCTTT CASSDGQGLNTEAFF
many TRBD1 TRBJ2-1 TRBV4-3 TGCGCCAGCAGCCCGGGACAGGGGGGCGATGAGCAGTTCTTC CASSPGQGGDEQFF
many NA TRBJ1-1 TRBV5-6 TGTGCCAGCAGCTGGACCGGTCGTCTCACTGAAGCTTTCTTT CASSWTGRLTEAFF
few NA TRBJ2-2 TRBV29-1 TGCAGCGTTGTAGCCAGTACGAACACCGGGGAGCTGTTTTTT CSVVASTNTGELFF
many TRBD2 TRBJ2-7 TRBV7-2 TGTGCCAGCAGCCCCATGACTAGCGGGGGATCCTACGAGCAGTACTTC CASSPMTSGGSYEQYF